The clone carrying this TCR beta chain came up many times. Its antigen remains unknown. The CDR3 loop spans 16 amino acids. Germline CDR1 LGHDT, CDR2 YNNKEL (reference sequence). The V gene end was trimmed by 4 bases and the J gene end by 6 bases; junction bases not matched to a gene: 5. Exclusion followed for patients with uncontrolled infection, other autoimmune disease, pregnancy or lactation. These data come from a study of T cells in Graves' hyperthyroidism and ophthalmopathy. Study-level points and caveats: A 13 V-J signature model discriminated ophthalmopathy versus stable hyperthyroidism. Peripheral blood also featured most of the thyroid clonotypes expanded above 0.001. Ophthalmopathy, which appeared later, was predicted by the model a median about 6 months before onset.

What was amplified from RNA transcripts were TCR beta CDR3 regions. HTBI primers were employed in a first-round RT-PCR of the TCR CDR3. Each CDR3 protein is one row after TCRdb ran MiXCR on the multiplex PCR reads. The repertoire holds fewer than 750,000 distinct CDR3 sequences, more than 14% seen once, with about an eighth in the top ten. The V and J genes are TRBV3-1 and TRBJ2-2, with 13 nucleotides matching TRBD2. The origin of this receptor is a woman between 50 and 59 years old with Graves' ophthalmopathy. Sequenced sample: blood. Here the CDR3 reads CASSRGTSGMSGELFF. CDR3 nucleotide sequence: TGTGCCAGCAGCCGAGGGACTAGCGGGATGTCCGGGGAGCTGTTTTTT.